This TCR beta chain was recovered during a study of shared clonotypes between healthy human individuals. Each sample came from a Caucasian adult donor living in Nashville, Tennessee. How the authors handled the data: Sequence data from immunoSEQ were junction-only and lacked quality scores; consequently, filtering differed. The assay was immunoSEQ multiplex PCR, and TCRdb's table has in-frame clones only and misses some. That table is the source of V, J and clone size, and D and trimming were worked out from the DNA. Here the sample spans some 2,000,000 clones, roughly 96% being singletons. This clone has a single count. Its antigen is not identified. Notes on the study in general: Sampling covered nothing but blood. Tissue TCR repertoires likely differ from those found in blood.

The TCR originated in a man aged 18 to 35 in good health. Sequencing was carried out using naive CD4+ T cells sorted from blood. Subset in this sample: CD45RA+ positively selected.

CDR3: CASSLGGTESYEQYF. The CDR3 DNA is TGTGCCAGCAGTTTAGGGGGGACGGAATCTTACGAGCAGTACTTC. The chain has TRBV27 and TRBJ2-7, with a tentative D call TRBD2 (6 bases). Germline CDR1 and CDR2: MNHEY and SMNVEV (reference sequence). V gave up 2 bases and J gave up 4 bases, with 15 bases separating them. The length of the CDR3 is 15 residues.